This TCR beta chain was captured by sequencing in a study of cytomegalovirus exposure and HLA in healthy donors. This clone occurred a few times. The target antigen is unknown. PCR primers comprised 60 Vbeta and 13 Jbeta primers. This table comes from immunoSEQ multiplex PCR, and its TCRdb copy is limited to in-frame clones, with some not included. Altogether some 110,000 clones are present, 70% to 75% being singletons, with the ten largest covering 1% to 1.5%. Whole-study findings and limits: In a later analysis, TCR beta V- and J-gene trimming showed a link to a missense DCLRE1C variant. In presence/absence analyses, roughly uniform sequencing depth across donors was assumed.

V was trimmed by 6 bases and J by 1 base, leaving 7 bases between them. The CDR3 spans 12 residues. Germline CDR1 reads SGHNT; CDR2 reads YYREEE (reference sequence). The TCR was taken from a man aged 35 to 55 in good health and CMV-seronegative. Sequencing was carried out using PBMCs. This chain links TRBV5-4 with TRBJ1-1, with unresolved D. The CDR3 protein is CASKRENTEAFF. The CDR3 coding sequence is TGTGCCAGCAAAAGAGAGAACACTGAAGCTTTCTTT.